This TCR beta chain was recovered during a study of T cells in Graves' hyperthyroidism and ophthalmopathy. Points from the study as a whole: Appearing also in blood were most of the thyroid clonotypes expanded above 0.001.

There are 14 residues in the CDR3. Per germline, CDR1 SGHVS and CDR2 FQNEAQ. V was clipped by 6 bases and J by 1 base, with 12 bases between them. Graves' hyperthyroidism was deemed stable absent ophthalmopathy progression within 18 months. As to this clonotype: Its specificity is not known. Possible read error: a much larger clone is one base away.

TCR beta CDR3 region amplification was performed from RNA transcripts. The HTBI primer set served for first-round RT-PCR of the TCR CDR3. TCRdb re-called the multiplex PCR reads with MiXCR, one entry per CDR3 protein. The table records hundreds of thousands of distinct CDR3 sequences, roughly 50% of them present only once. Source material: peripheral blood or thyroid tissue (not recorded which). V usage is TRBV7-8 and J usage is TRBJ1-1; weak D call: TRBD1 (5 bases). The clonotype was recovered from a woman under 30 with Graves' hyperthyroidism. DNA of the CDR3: TGTGCCAGCAGGTCGGGACTCCCGAACACTGAAGCTTTCTTT. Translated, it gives CASRSGLPNTEAFF. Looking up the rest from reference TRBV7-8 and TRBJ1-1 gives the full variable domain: GAGVSQSPRYKVAKRGQDVALRCDPISGHVSLFWYQQALGQGPEFLTYFQNEAQLDKSGLPSDRFFAERPEGSVSTLKIQRTQQEDSAVYLCASRSGLPNTEAFFGQGTRLTVV.